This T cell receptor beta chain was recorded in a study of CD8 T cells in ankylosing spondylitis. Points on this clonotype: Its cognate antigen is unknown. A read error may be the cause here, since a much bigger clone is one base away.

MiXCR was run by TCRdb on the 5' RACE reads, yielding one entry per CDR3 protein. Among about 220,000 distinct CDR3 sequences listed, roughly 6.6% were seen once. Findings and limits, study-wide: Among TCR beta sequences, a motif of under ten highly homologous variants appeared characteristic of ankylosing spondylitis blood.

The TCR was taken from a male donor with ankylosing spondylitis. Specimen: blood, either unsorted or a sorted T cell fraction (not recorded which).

The DNA of the CDR3 is TGTGCCAGCAGCCGACGGGAGCAACAAGAGACCCAGTACTTC. Its translation: CASSRREQQETQYF. The chain couples TRBV12-3 or TRBV12-4 to TRBJ2-5, with D possibly matching TRBD2 (6 bases). This CDR3 is built from 14 residues. V was shortened by 6 bases and J by 2 bases, with 13 bases between the two germline ends.